Below, 14 T cell receptor beta chains from the same sample are listed, as sequenced in a study of vaccination effects on CD4 cells after COVID-19. This table comes from immunoSEQ multiplex PCR, and its TCRdb copy is limited to in-frame clones, with some not included. The sample consists of fewer than 55,000 clones, 55% to 75% of them appearing once. Their antigens remain unidentified. A roughly ten-day culture period preceded the isolation of CD4+ T cells. Everyone in the study got two shots of either the BNT162b2 or mRNA-1273 vaccine. The source material was CD4+ T cells from PBMCs cultured without peptide, sampled after COVID-19 vaccination. The receptors were sampled from a human donor who received a COVID-19 vaccine.

This chain links TRBV5-1 with TRBJ1-4; D is unresolved. Trimming removed 0 bases at V and 0 bases at J, with 3 bases between. Germline CDR1 and CDR2: SGHRS and YFSETQ. CDR3 length equals 14 residues. The CDR3: CASSLVATNEKLFF. The DNA of the CDR3 is TGCGCCAGCAGCTTGGTAGCAACTAATGAAAAACTGTTTTTT.

V usage is TRBV10-2 and J usage is TRBJ2-7; the match to TRBD2 covers 14 bases. Germline values: CDR1 WSHSY, CDR2 SAAADI. This CDR3 is built from 15 residues. V lost 4 bases and J lost 4; bases outside the gene matches: 3. The CDR3 nucleotides are TGCGCCAGCAGTGCAGGGACTAGCGGGAGTTACGAGCAGTACTTC. Amino acids: CASSAGTSGSYEQYF.

V is TRBV25-1 and J is TRBJ1-6, with D uncertain. Between the trimmed V and J ends, which lost 7 bases and 7 bases, there was a span of 8 bases. The V gene's germline CDR1 is MGHDK and CDR2 SYGVNS. The CDR3 is made up of 12 amino acids. The CDR3 DNA follows: TGTGCCAGCACGAGACGGAATTCACCCCTCCACTTT. Translating gives CASTRRNSPLHF.

The V call is TRBV5-6, the J call TRBJ1-3, with D hard to call. V was trimmed by 4 bases and J by 0 bases, leaving 17 bases between them. The germline gives CDR1 SGHDT, CDR2 YYEEEE. This CDR3 has 17 residues. The CDR3 DNA is TGTGCCAGCAGCCGAGCCATGTATGCCAGCTCTGGAAACACCATATATTTT. It yields the protein CASSRAMYASSGNTIYF.

The rearrangement joins TRBV5-6 to TRBJ1-6; TRBD1 matches at 10 bases. Trimming at V came to 4 bases and at J to 9 bases, leaving 7 bases not matched to a gene. CDR1 and CDR2 from the germline V gene are SGHDT and YYEEEE. The CDR3 runs 15 residues. The CDR3 sequence is CASSPTGTGVSPLHF. The CDR3 DNA reads as TGTGCCAGCAGCCCTACCGGGACAGGGGTTTCACCCCTCCACTTT. The full variable domain, rest sourced from reference TRBV5-6 and TRBJ1-6, is DAGVTQSPTHLIKTRGQQVTLRCSPKSGHDTVSWYQQALGQGPQFIFQYYEEEERQRGNFPDRFSGHQFPNYSSELNVNALLLGDSALYLCASSPTGTGVSPLHFGNGTRLTVT.

This clone was observed a handful of times. This chain joins TRBV5-4 and TRBJ2-7; 10 positions match TRBD2. The CDR3 is 18 residues long. V shed 0 bases and J 3 bases; nucleotides not matched to a gene: 12. Germline V lookup: CDR1 SGHNT, CDR2 YYREEE (reference sequence). CDR3 region: CASSLGAPTSGVLYEQYF. For the CDR3, the DNA is TGTGCCAGCAGCTTGGGTGCGCCCACTAGCGGGGTTCTCTACGAGCAGTACTTC.

V gene TRBV29-1 combines with J gene TRBJ1-1; no reliable D call. The V end lost 2 bases, the J end lost 3 bases, and 7 bases lay between the germline ends. Germline lookup yields CDR1 SQVTM and CDR2 ANQGSEA. The CDR3 sequence is 12 residues long. In nucleotides, the CDR3 is TGCAGCGTTGAACTAAACTACACTGAAGCTTTCTTT. Translated: CSVELNYTEAFF.

This rearrangement joins TRBV5-6 to TRBJ1-5, with TRBD1 matching 9 bases. Trimming took 3 bases from V and 3 from J; bases not matched to a gene: 10. CDR3 length: 17 residues. Germline assignment: CDR1 SGHDT and CDR2 YYEEEE. The CDR3 DNA reads as TGTGCCAGCAGCTCTACGACAGGGGGGAGGATCAATCAGCCCCAGCATTTT. It translates to CASSSTTGGRINQPQHF. The full variable domain, its missing parts supplied by reference TRBV5-6 and TRBJ1-5, is DAGVTQSPTHLIKTRGQQVTLRCSPKSGHDTVSWYQQALGQGPQFIFQYYEEEERQRGNFPDRFSGHQFPNYSSELNVNALLLGDSALYLCASSSTTGGRINQPQHFGDGTRLSIL.

This rearrangement joins TRBV10-3 to TRBJ2-2; 11 bases map to TRBD2. Germline V gene lookup returns CDR1 ENHRY and CDR2 SYGVKD. The V and J ends lost 6 bases and 1 base, in that order; junction bases with no gene match: 7. This CDR3 region has 17 residues. CDR3 coding DNA: TGTGCCATCAGGGCGTCGGGACTAGCGGTGAACACCGGGGAGCTGTTTTTT. This gives the protein CAIRASGLAVNTGELFF.

V gene TRBV4-1 combines with J gene TRBJ2-3; 7 bases fit TRBD1. CDR3 length: 14 amino acids. J was trimmed by 2 bases and V by 4 bases; bases with no gene match: 3. The V gene's germline CDR1 is MGHRA and CDR2 YSYEKL. CDR3 loop: CASSRDSDTDTQYF. The DNA of the CDR3 is TGCGCCAGCAGCCGGGACAGCGACACAGATACGCAGTATTTT.

This clone has only one observation. This chain uses TRBV5-4 with TRBJ2-3; 12 bases map to TRBD2. V was pared by 0 bases and J by 6 bases, with 5 bases of the junction left unmatched. Per germline, CDR1 SGHNT and CDR2 YYREEE (reference sequence). The CDR3 extends over 16 amino acids. CDR3 DNA sequence: TGTGCCAGCAGCTTGGCGATACTAGCGGGAGGTGATACGCAGTATTTT. Amino acids: CASSLAILAGGDTQYF.

The chain carries TRBV27 and TRBJ2-4, with D possibly being TRBD1 or TRBD2 (5 bases each). V shed 5 bases and J shed 10 bases, with 21 bases lying between them. The CDR3 is made up of 15 amino acids. The V gene's germline CDR1 is MNHEY and CDR2 SMNVEV (reference sequence). The CDR3 bases are TGTGCCAGCAGTATACAGGCTGCCGGGACGGATATTCAGTACTTC. Its translation is CASSIQAAGTDIQYF.

This sequence joins TRBV4-1 and TRBJ1-6; the D gene is possibly TRBD1 (6 bases). The CDR3 contains 20 residues. Germline CDR1 reads MGHRA; CDR2 reads YSYEKL. Trimming cost V 0 bases and J 0 bases, with 18 bases left between them. CDR3 protein: CASSQDQIRTVSSYNSPLHF. The CDR3 DNA reads as TGCGCCAGCAGCCAAGATCAAATCCGGACAGTGAGCTCCTATAATTCACCCCTCCACTTT.

The chain is built from TRBV27 and TRBJ1-3, with D maybe TRBD1 (5 bases). This CDR3 is 16 amino acids long. Germline V gene data show CDR1 as MNHEY and CDR2 as SMNVEV (reference sequence). The germline V and J ends were trimmed by 5 bases and 2 bases, with 16 bases remaining between them. CDR3 sequence reads: CASSPKGAGTGNTIYF. In DNA form, the CDR3 reads TGTGCCAGCAGTCCAAAAGGGGCAGGGACTGGAAACACCATATATTTT.